The source of this TCR beta chain is a study of beta chain features in type 1 diabetes. Trimming stripped 0 bases from V and 7 bases from J, with 4 bases between. Germline V gene lookup returns CDR1 SGHAT and CDR2 FQDESV (reference sequence). The CDR3 consists of 12 residues. This clone was detected a few times. The sample holds other DNA sequences that translate to the same CDR3. Sorted populations all had greater than 98% purity. Sequenced material consisted of expressed TCRB transcripts (all of the isolated RNA was reverse transcribed). The method was immunoSEQ multiplex PCR; TCRdb's version includes in-frame clones alone and lacks a portion of them. The sample yields about 220,000 clones, roughly 11% seen once.

This clonotype was obtained from a young man in good health. Sample: central memory CD4+ T cells from blood. The rearrangement joins TRBV11-1 to TRBJ2-1; D is unclear. CDR3 nucleotides: TGTGCCAGCAGCTTAGCACGAAATGAGCAGTTCTTC. Its translation: CASSLARNEQFF.